This passage covers 15 T cell receptor beta chains from one sample sequenced in a study of T cell repertoires in ileal Crohn's disease. Described time point: inflamed ileum from the surgical specimen. Profiled with immunoSEQ multiplex PCR; TCRdb holds only in-frame clones, not every one. Found here are 15,000 or so clones, about three quarters of them singletons; the top ten hold roughly 4.1%. The sample taken for sequencing was ileal tissue. These receptors were collected from an adult with Crohn's disease.

This chain uses TRBV2 with TRBJ2-2; D might be TRBD1 (5 bases). This CDR3 comprises 14 residues. Germline CDR1 SNHLY, CDR2 FYNNEI. Trimming removed 5 bases at V and 7 bases at J, with 14 bases between. DNA for the CDR3: TGTGCCAGCAGTTTGGGGCAGAGTTACGGGGAGCTGTTTTTT. Its protein is CASSLGQSYGELFF.

The chain joins TRBV27 to TRBJ1-2; 9 positions agree with TRBD1. This CDR3 region has 16 residues. Trimming at V came to 10 bases and at J to 3 bases, leaving 15 bases not matched to a gene. Germline lookup yields CDR1 MNHEY and CDR2 SMNVEV (reference sequence). In DNA form, the CDR3 reads TGTGCCAAACAGTTTATCGGGGACAGGGACGACTATGGCTACACCTTC. Translated, it gives CAKQFIGDRDDYGYTF.

The rearrangement links TRBV11-2 to TRBJ2-2, with D perhaps matching TRBD2 (6 bases). Trimming left V 1 base short and J 6 bases short, with 12 bases between. The length of the CDR3 is 15 residues. Per germline, CDR1 SGHAT and CDR2 FQNNGV. CDR3 protein: CASSLGGGLAGELFF. CDR3 bases: TGTGCCAGCAGCTTAGGGGGAGGTCTGGCCGGGGAGCTGTTTTTT.

The V and J genes are TRBV11-3 and TRBJ2-1; no clear D. There are 14 residues in the CDR3. CDR1 is SGHNT and CDR2 is YENEEA in the germline V gene. Trimming left V 5 bases short and J 8 bases short, with 16 bases between. CDR3 DNA sequence: TGTGCCAGCAGCCTAAGCCATGCCGGAGATGAGCAGTTCTTC. Amino acids: CASSLSHAGDEQFF.

V is TRBV10-1 and J is TRBJ2-2; 9 bases map to TRBD2. V shed 0 bases and J 4 bases; nucleotides not matched to a gene: 6. From germline, CDR1 is WNHNN and CDR2 SYGVQD (reference sequence). CDR3 length: 17 amino acids. CDR3 in DNA: TGCGCCAGCAGTGAGTCGGGGCTAGCGGGGTCCACCGGGGAGCTGTTTTTT. Translating gives CASSESGLAGSTGELFF.

This chain's CDR3 is CASSSGTMTGLETQYF. The CDR3 DNA is TGCGCCAGCAGCTCCGGGACGATGACAGGTTTGGAGACCCAGTACTTC. V gene TRBV5-1 combines with J gene TRBJ2-5; possibly TRBD1 for D (6 bases). With 3 bases removed from V and 5 bases from J, the gap between germline ends came to 20 bases. The CDR3 sequence is 16 residues long. The germline V gene encodes CDR1 SGHRS and CDR2 YFSETQ.

The chain couples TRBV2 to TRBJ1-1; the match to TRBD1 covers 7 bases. This CDR3 has 16 amino acids. The V gene's germline CDR1 is SNHLY and CDR2 FYNNEI. V was clipped by 4 bases and J by 0 bases; unmatched bases: 8. CDR3 residues: CASSAPAGGMNTEAFF. DNA for the CDR3: TGTGCCAGCAGTGCCCCGGCAGGGGGGATGAACACTGAAGCTTTCTTT.

The rearrangement links TRBV5-6 to TRBJ2-5, with D unresolved. CDR3 length: 15 amino acids. The ends were cut back, 5 bases at V and 11 bases at J, with 25 bases in the middle. Germline lookup yields CDR1 SGHDT and CDR2 YYEEEE. CDR3 bases: TGTGCCAGCAGTTCATACCCGAGGCGTCAGAGTGAGCAGTACTTC. The encoded protein is CASSSYPRRQSEQYF.

This clone was counted a few times. CDR3 sequence reads: CASSLLRQGDELFF. The CDR3 DNA reads as TGTGCCAGCAGTTTATTACGGCAAGGGGACGAACTGTTTTTT. The V and J genes are TRBV28 and TRBJ1-4; a possible D gene is TRBD1 (5 bases). V lost 1 base, J lost 12 bases, and 15 bases lay in between. The CDR3 loop spans 14 amino acids. The germline CDR1 and CDR2 sequences are MDHEN and SYDVKM.

The chain links TRBV5-4 to TRBJ2-2, with D uncertain. The V gene lost 0 bases and the J gene lost 6 bases, with 9 bases spanning the gap. The germline gives CDR1 SGHNT, CDR2 YYREEE (reference sequence). The CDR3 spans 14 residues. For the CDR3, the DNA is TGTGCCAGCAGCTTGGCCTTTACCGCCGGGGAGCTGTTTTTT. Encoded protein: CASSLAFTAGELFF.

V gene TRBV13 combines with J gene TRBJ1-1, with D unclear. The germline V and J ends were trimmed by 2 bases and 1 base, with 8 bases remaining between them. CDR3 length equals 14 residues. Germline CDR1 and CDR2: PRHDT and FYEKMQ (reference sequence). For the CDR3, the DNA is TGTGCCAGCAGCTTATCCGCAGAGAACACTGAAGCTTTCTTT. Translated: CASSLSAENTEAFF.

This rearrangement joins TRBV2 to TRBJ2-5, with a weak D call TRBD1 (5 bases). The CDR3 contains 13 residues. Germline CDR1 is SNHLY and CDR2 is FYNNEI. V lost 5 bases, J lost 4 bases, and 11 bases lay in between. In nucleotides, the CDR3 is TGTGCCAGCAGTAGGAGACAGAGAGAGACCCAGTACTTC. It encodes CASSRRQRETQYF.

The rearrangement links TRBV7-2 to TRBJ2-1, with 7 bases identical to TRBD2. The CDR3 loop spans 15 amino acids. The germline CDR1 and CDR2 sequences are SGHTA and FQGNSA. V lost 0 bases and J lost 10; bases outside the gene matches: 9. In nucleotides, the CDR3 is TGTGCCAGCAGCTTAGCGGCGGGAGCCTCGTCCGAGCAGTTCTTC. Protein product: CASSLAAGASSEQFF. Filled out from reference TRBV7-2 and TRBJ2-1, the complete variable domain reads GAGVSQSPSNKVTEKGKDVELRCDPISGHTALYWYRQSLGQGLEFLIYFQGNSAPDKSGLPSDRFSAERTGGSVSTLTIQRTQQEDSAVYLCASSLAAGASSEQFFGPGTRLTVL.

The table lists this clone with a few counts. The chain employs TRBV29-1 and TRBJ2-7; D is unclear. The CDR3 has 14 residues. Germline V gene lookup returns CDR1 SQVTM and CDR2 ANQGSEA. The V end lost 5 bases, the J end lost 4 bases, and 18 bases lay between the germline ends. The CDR3 DNA follows: TGCAGCGTTCGGACCCTCGGTGTGGTATACGAGCAGTACTTC. This encodes CSVRTLGVVYEQYF.

This rearrangement joins TRBV11-2 to TRBJ2-4; 8 nucleotides match TRBD1. This CDR3 contains 12 residues. V was clipped by 11 bases and J by 3 bases; unmatched bases: 3. CDR1 and CDR2 from the germline V gene are SGHAT and FQNNGV. In DNA form, the CDR3 reads TGTGCCTCCGGACAGGGCAAAAACATTCAGTACTTC. It translates to CASGQGKNIQYF.